A single sample is the source of the 18 T cell receptor beta chains below, sequenced in a study of shared clonotypes between healthy human individuals. TCRdb's copy holds only in-frame clones and misses some; the assay was immunoSEQ multiplex PCR. The table shows 2 million to 2.5 million clones, with roughly 92% occurring only once. The sample comprised naive CD4+ T cells from PBMCs. Subset noted: CD45RA+ positively selected. All receptors come from a young man in good health. Some clones in this sample may be carry-over from other donors' samples.

CDR3 residues: CATSRDLGDRGTYNEQFF. CDR3 coding DNA: TGTGCCACCAGCAGAGATCTGGGGGACAGGGGGACCTACAATGAGCAGTTCTTC. The V and J genes are TRBV15 and TRBJ2-1; the match to TRBD1 covers 11 bases. The CDR3 spans 18 residues. Trimming removed 0 bases from V and 2 bases from J; junction bases left unmatched: 6. The germline V gene has CDR1 LNHNV and CDR2 YYDKDF (reference sequence).

A word on this clone: Different DNA sequences within this sample yield the same CDR3. The V call is TRBV28, the J call TRBJ2-7; 11 nucleotides agree with TRBD1. In germline, CDR1 is MDHEN, CDR2 SYDVKM. CDR3 length: 16 residues. The junction had 7 bases not matched to a gene; V was cut back by 4 bases and J by 2 bases. The CDR3 sequence is CASSSPGTGGPYEQYF. For the CDR3, the DNA is TGTGCCAGCAGTTCCCCTGGGACAGGGGGGCCCTACGAGCAGTACTTC.

V gene TRBV6-5 combines with J gene TRBJ2-5; D is ambiguous. The CDR3 extends over 14 amino acids. Germline V gene lookup returns CDR1 MNHEY and CDR2 SVGAGI. The V end was cut by 5 bases, the J end by 1 base, with 11 bases between. The CDR3 reads CASSPGQFQETQYF. CDR3 nucleotide sequence: TGTGCCAGCAGTCCCGGCCAGTTCCAAGAGACCCAGTACTTC.

To note about this clone: Other DNA sequences from this sample encode an identical CDR3 as well. The V and J genes are TRBV29-1 and TRBJ1-1; no clear D. The germline V gene has CDR1 SQVTM and CDR2 ANQGSEA. V gave up 4 bases and J gave up 0 bases, with 9 bases separating them. This CDR3 comprises 13 residues. The CDR3 protein is CSVVGRMNTEAFF. The CDR3 region has the DNA TGCAGCGTTGTTGGCCGTATGAACACTGAAGCTTTCTTT.

The CDR3 spells CSPRQVSEAFF. The CDR3 DNA follows: TGCAGTCCCAGGCAGGTCTCTGAAGCTTTCTTT. V is TRBV20-1 and J is TRBJ1-1, with D unresolved. V gave up 8 bases and J gave up 6 bases, with 13 bases separating them. Germline V gene data show CDR1 as DFQATT and CDR2 as SNEGSKA (reference sequence). The CDR3 runs 11 residues.

The gene calls are TRBV7-2 and TRBJ2-5, with TRBD2 identical over 7 bases. This CDR3 contains 14 residues. In germline, CDR1 is SGHTA, CDR2 FQGNSA. Trimming removed 5 bases from V and 5 bases from J; junction bases left unmatched: 8. The DNA of the CDR3 is TGTGCCAGCAGCCCCCGGGGAGGGAGGGAGACCCAGTACTTC. It specifies CASSPRGGRETQYF.

The genes are TRBV5-4 and TRBJ2-1; 13 bases fit TRBD2. After removal of 3 bases from V and 1 base from J, the junction contained 1 base not matched to a gene. Germline CDR1 is SGHNT and CDR2 is YYREEE (reference sequence). The length of the CDR3 is 16 residues. The CDR3 nucleotides are TGTGCCAGCAGCTGGGGACTAGCGGGGTCCTACAATGAGCAGTTCTTC. It encodes CASSWGLAGSYNEQFF.

The chain couples TRBV27 to TRBJ2-2; 9 bases are shared with TRBD1. Trimming took 6 bases from V and 5 from J; bases not matched to a gene: 19. This CDR3 is 19 amino acids long. Per germline, CDR1 MNHEY and CDR2 SMNVEV (reference sequence). The DNA of the CDR3 is TGTGCCAGCAGCCACGGGATGTATCACAGGGGGCGGCAGACCGGGGAGCTGTTTTTT. Translation: CASSHGMYHRGRQTGELFF.

A single count supports this clone. This chain connects TRBV19 to TRBJ1-1, with D perhaps matching TRBD1 (5 bases). The CDR3 consists of 14 residues. V was shortened by 5 bases and J by 4 bases, with 14 bases between the two germline ends. CDR1 and CDR2 from the germline V gene are LNHDA and SQIVND (reference sequence). The CDR3 region is CASSQARQTTEAFF. CDR3 DNA: TGTGCCAGTAGTCAAGCCCGACAGACCACTGAAGCTTTCTTT.

This clone was picked up a small number of times. The chain recombines TRBV21-1 with TRBJ1-1; no check of the table's D call, TRBD1, against the DNA was made. TRBV21-1 is a pseudogene. This CDR3 contains 15 residues. The CDR3 nucleotides are TGTGCCAGCAGCCCCCGGGACAGATCGAACACTGAAGCTTTCTTT. It codes for CASSPRDRSNTEAFF.

This chain links TRBV27 with TRBJ2-1, with 8 bases lining up with TRBD1. The CDR3 has 14 amino acids. Losses at the gene ends were 5 bases for V and 2 bases for J; bases not matched to a gene: 2. Per germline, CDR1 MNHEY and CDR2 SMNVEV (reference sequence). The CDR3 protein is CASSRDRTYNEQFF. Here the CDR3 DNA reads TGTGCCAGCAGTCGGGACAGGACCTACAATGAGCAGTTCTTC.

V usage is TRBV30 and J usage is TRBJ1-1; D unclear. V was clipped by 2 bases and J by 6 bases, with 7 bases between them. Germline CDR1 GTSNPN, CDR2 SVGIG (reference sequence). CDR3 length: 11 residues. The CDR3: CAWSFGAEAFF. The CDR3 nucleotides are TGTGCCTGGAGTTTTGGCGCTGAAGCTTTCTTT. The entire variable domain, with the rest obtained from reference TRBV30 and TRBJ1-1, is as follows: SQTIHQWPATLVQPVGSPLSLECTVEGTSNPNLYWYRQAAGRGLQLLFYSVGIGQISSEVPQNLSASRPQDRQFILSSKKLLLSDSGFYLCAWSFGAEAFFGQGTRLTVV.

This sequence joins TRBV28 and TRBJ2-5, with a possible D match to TRBD2 (7 bases). Per the germline V gene, CDR1 is MDHEN and CDR2 is SYDVKM. The CDR3 sequence is 15 residues long. The V and J ends lost 9 bases and 3 bases respectively, with 20 bases between them. The CDR3 bases are TGTGCCAGTCGCCTAACTAGGGGGAGGGAAGAGACCCAGTACTTC. Protein sequence: CASRLTRGREETQYF.

The chain is built from TRBV28 and TRBJ2-1, with D possibly being TRBD2 (7 bases). Deletions cut 5 bases from V and 9 bases from J, with 23 bases between. CDR1 MDHEN and CDR2 SYDVKM come from the germline V gene. The CDR3 consists of 16 residues. Here the CDR3 reads CASSGDWGGGGIEQFF. The CDR3 nucleotides read TGTGCCAGCAGTGGGGATTGGGGGGGCGGTGGAATTGAGCAGTTCTTC.

The chain recombines TRBV29-1 with TRBJ2-2; 13 bases are a match to TRBD2. V lost 3 bases to trimming and J lost 7 bases; unmatched junction nucleotides: 11. Germline CDR1 is SQVTM and CDR2 is ANQGSEA. The CDR3 runs to 17 residues. The CDR3 protein is CSVEVTSGRIYGGELFF. CDR3 bases: TGCAGCGTTGAGGTGACTAGCGGGAGGATCTATGGCGGGGAGCTGTTTTTT.

The J gene is TRBJ2-4, the V gene TRBV18; no clear D gene. CDR3 length equals 14 residues. V dropped 0 bases and J dropped 8 bases, with 11 bases sitting between them. Germline V gives CDR1 KGHSH, CDR2 LQKENI. The CDR3 region has the DNA TGTGCCAGCTCACCACCTAGTAGGGTGGACATTCAGTACTTC. This gives the protein CASSPPSRVDIQYF.

The chain carries TRBV5-1 and TRBJ2-1; 10 nucleotides line up with TRBD2. V lost 4 bases and J lost 3; bases outside the gene matches: 7. The germline CDR1 and CDR2 sequences are SGHRS and YFSETQ. This CDR3 is 16 amino acids long. In DNA, the CDR3 is TGCGCCAGCAGCCAGATAGCGGGAGGAGACTACAATGAGCAGTTCTTC. Translation: CASSQIAGGDYNEQFF.

The chain combines TRBV28 with TRBJ1-1; D gene uncertain. Germline V CDR1 and CDR2: MDHEN, SYDVKM. Trimming cost V 3 bases and J 7 bases, with 6 bases left between them. CDR3 length: 11 amino acids. CDR3 region: CASSFHGEAFF. The DNA for the CDR3 is TGTGCCAGCAGTTTCCACGGTGAAGCTTTCTTT.